One sample yielded the 12 T cell receptor beta chains listed below, sequenced in a study of OX40 agonist ivuxolimab in advanced cancers. Sequencing was performed with immunoSEQ multiplex PCR; in TCRdb, only in-frame clones are kept and a portion is missing. The table lists 73,000 or so clones, about 92% of them singletons. The material was CD4+ or CD8+ T cells sorted from blood, obtained in a trial of the OX40 agonist ivuxolimab. All receptors come from an adult with an advanced solid tumor such as melanoma, head and neck, liver or kidney cancer.

This rearrangement joins TRBV11-3 to TRBJ2-2; D may be TRBD2 (5 bases). V dropped 1 base and J dropped 1 base, with 7 bases sitting between them. Germline CDR1 and CDR2: SGHNT and YENEEA. This CDR3 contains 15 residues. The CDR3: CASSLAGENTGELFF. The DNA of the CDR3 is TGTGCCAGCAGCTTAGCCGGGGAGAACACCGGGGAGCTGTTTTTT.

This rearrangement joins TRBV2 to TRBJ1-1; D perhaps matches TRBD1 (6 bases). V was clipped by 4 bases and J by 5 bases, with 17 bases between them. The CDR3 loop spans 15 amino acids. Looked up from germline, CDR1 is SNHLY and CDR2 is FYNNEI. Written as DNA, the CDR3 is TGTGCCAGCAGTGGCTTCTCGGAGGGGGTTACTGAAGCTTTCTTT. It specifies CASSGFSEGVTEAFF. Using reference TRBV2 and TRBJ1-1 for the parts outside the CDR3, the full variable domain is EPEVTQTPSHQVTQMGQEVILRCVPISNHLYFYWYRQILGQKVEFLVSFYNNEISEKSEIFDDQFSVERPDGSNFTLKIRSTKLEDSAMYFCASSGFSEGVTEAFFGQGTRLTVV.

The V and J genes are TRBV6-4 and TRBJ2-1; TRBD1 is a possible D gene (5 bases). CDR1 and CDR2 (germline): MRHNA, SNTAGT. The CDR3 runs to 15 residues. V was shortened by 0 bases and J by 1 base, with 7 bases between the two germline ends. CDR3 residues: CASSDSAGSYNEQFF. The CDR3 DNA reads TGTGCCAGCAGTGACTCAGCAGGGTCCTACAATGAGCAGTTCTTC.

CDR3: CASSEPRGVTDTQYF. The DNA of the CDR3 is TGCGCCAGCAGTGAGCCCCGAGGGGTAACAGATACGCAGTATTTT. V and J are TRBV10-2 and TRBJ2-3; D is possibly TRBD1 or TRBD2 (5 bases each). V lost 2 bases, J lost 3 bases, and 12 bases lay in between. Per the germline V gene, CDR1 is WSHSY and CDR2 is SAAADI. This CDR3 comprises 15 residues.

The J gene is TRBJ2-2, the V gene TRBV15; 8 bases line up with TRBD1. The CDR3 has 15 amino acids. The J segment lost 5 bases and the V segment lost 1 base, leaving 3 bases of the junction unmatched. Germline values: CDR1 LNHNV, CDR2 YYDKDF (reference sequence). CDR3 residues: CATSRARGLTGELFF. The CDR3 region has the DNA TGTGCCACCAGCAGAGCCAGGGGGCTAACCGGGGAGCTGTTTTTT. Full variable domain (outside the CDR3, taken from reference TRBV15 and TRBJ2-2): DAMVIQNPRYQVTQFGKPVTLSCSQTLNHNVMYWYQQKSSQAPKLLFHYYDKDFNNEADTPDNFQSRRPNTSFCFLDIRSPGLGDTAMYLCATSRARGLTGELFFGEGSRLTVL.

This chain links TRBV5-1 with TRBJ2-1; TRBD2 is a possible D gene (6 bases). CDR1 and CDR2 (germline): SGHRS, YFSETQ. The CDR3 totals 16 residues. Trimming removed 9 bases at V and 9 bases at J, with 28 bases between. In DNA form, the CDR3 reads TGCGCCACCCGAAAGAATATAGCGCCGGAGGGTGGTGAGCAGTTCTTC. Translating gives CATRKNIAPEGGEQFF.

V and J are TRBV4-3 and TRBJ2-7, with 7 bases that match TRBD1. The CDR3 sequence is 13 residues long. Germline loops: CDR1 LGHNA, CDR2 YSLEER. V dropped 1 base and J dropped 6; count of bases not matched to a gene: 3. CDR3 coding DNA: TGCGCCAGCAGCCAAGTACAGGGGACCGAGCAGTACTTC. Its protein is CASSQVQGTEQYF.

V is TRBV5-1 and J is TRBJ2-7; D might be TRBD1 or TRBD2, each matching 6 bases. The CDR3 runs to 15 residues. With 5 bases removed from V and 0 bases from J, the gap between germline ends came to 15 bases. CDR1 is SGHRS, CDR2 YFSETQ, per germline. The DNA of the CDR3 is TGCGCCAGCAGGCCGGGGGCAGGTAACTCCTACGAGCAGTACTTC. It yields the protein CASRPGAGNSYEQYF.

The V gene is TRBV12-5, the J gene TRBJ1-3; 9 bases line up with TRBD1. Germline V lookup: CDR1 LGHNT, CDR2 FRNRAP. This CDR3 contains 16 residues. V dropped 2 bases and J dropped 0; count of bases not matched to a gene: 2. DNA of the CDR3: TGTGCTAGTGGTTTGAACAGGGGGCTCTCTGGAAACACCATATATTTT. Its protein is CASGLNRGLSGNTIYF.

The chain employs TRBV13 and TRBJ2-2, with D possibly being TRBD1 (6 bases). Germline V gives CDR1 PRHDT, CDR2 FYEKMQ (reference sequence). The V and J ends lost 5 bases and 4 bases respectively, with 20 bases between them. This CDR3 is built from 17 residues. The DNA of the CDR3 is TGTGCCAGCAGCATACTGACAGGATTCAGGGCCACCGGGGAGCTGTTTTTT. Protein sequence: CASSILTGFRATGELFF.

Only a few counts were recorded for this clone. The CDR3 nucleotides read TGTGCCAGCAGTGACTCACTAGCCACAGATACGCAGTATTTT. Encoded protein: CASSDSLATDTQYF. The V and J genes are TRBV6-4 and TRBJ2-3, with TRBD2 as a possible D gene (6 bases). V was shortened by 0 bases and J by 2 bases, with 6 bases between the two germline ends. Germline V gene data show CDR1 as MRHNA and CDR2 as SNTAGT. This CDR3 comprises 14 residues.

The V and J genes are TRBV19 and TRBJ2-1; 8 bases are a match to TRBD1. Germline V gene data show CDR1 as LNHDA and CDR2 as SQIVND (reference sequence). V was clipped by 6 bases and J by 2 bases; unmatched bases: 9. CDR3 size: 16 residues. The CDR3 is CASRDRDRGAYNEQFF. CDR3 sequence (DNA): TGTGCCAGTAGGGACAGGGATCGAGGGGCCTACAATGAGCAGTTCTTC.